One and the same sample provided the 13 T cell receptor beta chains below, sequenced in a study of OX40 agonist ivuxolimab in advanced cancers. The protocol was immunoSEQ multiplex PCR, while the TCRdb copy is restricted to in-frame clones and leaves out a portion. This sample yields around 67,000 clones, of which about four fifths are seen a single time; 1% to 1.5% belongs to the top ten. The source was CD4+ or CD8+ T cells sorted from blood, collected in a trial of the OX40 agonist ivuxolimab. These receptors originate from an adult with an advanced solid tumor such as melanoma, head and neck, liver or kidney cancer.

This clone occurred a few times. The chain links TRBV2 to TRBJ1-2; D uncertain. This CDR3 is built from 13 residues. V lost 7 bases and J 7 bases, leaving 16 bases between the germline ends. CDR1 and CDR2 from the germline V gene are SNHLY and FYNNEI. The CDR3 coding sequence is TGTGCCAGCATGCGGACTTCTTCCACTGGCTACACCTTC. It is translated as CASMRTSSTGYTF.

The chain has TRBV29-1 and TRBJ1-4; tentative D call: TRBD1 (6 bases). V was cut by 6 bases and J by 7 bases, with 21 bases left in between. Germline values: CDR1 SQVTM, CDR2 ANQGSEA. This CDR3 has 15 amino acids. CDR3 bases: TGCAGCGTCCAAAAGACAGGTAGAGAAGGTGAAAAACTGTTTTTT. It yields the protein CSVQKTGREGEKLFF. Complete variable domain (other parts from reference TRBV29-1 and TRBJ1-4): SAVISQKPSRDICQRGTSLTIQCQVDSQVTMMFWYRQQPGQSLTLIATANQGSEATYESGFVIDKFPISRPNLTFSTLTVSNMSPEDSSIYLCSVQKTGREGEKLFFGSGTQLSVL.

This chain links TRBV5-1 with TRBJ2-7; D not resolved. The V end was cut by 0 bases, the J end by 2 bases, with 12 bases between. The CDR3 loop spans 15 amino acids. Germline lookup yields CDR1 SGHRS and CDR2 YFSETQ. The CDR3 bases are TGCGCCAGCAGCTTGGTATCGGGTTCGACCTACGAGCAGTACTTC. Translating gives CASSLVSGSTYEQYF.

V usage is TRBV4-2 and J usage is TRBJ2-1, with 12 positions matching TRBD2. This CDR3 is built from 16 residues. Germline loops: CDR1 LGHNA, CDR2 YNFKEQ. V gave up 1 base and J gave up 3 bases; unmatched junction bases: 1. Here the CDR3 reads CASSQALAGGYNEQFF. The DNA for the CDR3 is TGTGCCAGCAGCCAAGCACTAGCGGGGGGCTACAATGAGCAGTTCTTC.

This chain joins TRBV5-1 and TRBJ2-3; D may match TRBD1 or TRBD2 (7 bases each). The CDR3 covers 16 residues. In germline, CDR1 is SGHRS, CDR2 YFSETQ. The V and J ends lost 4 bases and 2 bases respectively, with 17 bases between them. This chain's CDR3 is CASSRRGGAYTDTQYF. The CDR3 coding sequence is TGCGCCAGCAGCCGCAGGGGGGGCGCCTACACAGATACGCAGTATTTT.

V gene TRBV7-3 combines with J gene TRBJ1-1, with a weak D call TRBD1 (5 bases). Germline V gives CDR1 SGHTA, CDR2 FQGTGA. Trimming cost V 1 base and J 2 bases, with 8 bases left between them. This CDR3 spans 14 amino acids. The CDR3 DNA reads as TGTGCCAGCAGCTTAATGCGGACAAACACTGAAGCTTTCTTT. Translated, it gives CASSLMRTNTEAFF.

V gene TRBV27 combines with J gene TRBJ2-7; 7 nucleotides match TRBD1. Per the germline V gene, CDR1 is MNHEY and CDR2 is SMNVEV (reference sequence). V lost 4 bases, J lost 0 bases, and 6 bases stayed unmatched. The CDR3 totals 15 residues. The CDR3 loop reads CASSYWTGSSYEQYF. In DNA, the CDR3 is TGTGCCAGCAGTTACTGGACAGGAAGCTCCTACGAGCAGTACTTC.

The chain couples TRBV4-3 to TRBJ1-1, with TRBD1 matching over 7 bases. The CDR3 consists of 13 residues. Germline loops: CDR1 LGHNA, CDR2 YSLEER. The V segment lost 0 bases and the J segment 11 bases; nucleotides outside the gene matches: 6. The CDR3 reads CASSQDKGAGAFF. CDR3 DNA sequence: TGCGCCAGCAGCCAAGATAAGGGGGCGGGTGCTTTCTTT.

The chain uses TRBV5-4 and TRBJ2-7, with TRBD2 identical over 11 bases. Per germline, CDR1 SGHNT and CDR2 YYREEE (reference sequence). The V gene end was trimmed by 4 bases and the J gene end by 6 bases; junction bases not matched to a gene: 9. The CDR3 contains 15 residues. CDR3 sequence (DNA): TGTGCCAGCAGCCCGAAACTAGCGGGGGTATTCGAGCAGTACTTC. Its translation is CASSPKLAGVFEQYF.

CDR3 sequence reads: CASSEATRGQYF. The CDR3 nucleotides read TGTGCCAGCAGTGAAGCTACCAGGGGGCAGTACTTC. V is TRBV2 and J is TRBJ2-7; a possible D gene is TRBD1 (6 bases). The germline V gene has CDR1 SNHLY and CDR2 FYNNEI. The CDR3 has 12 residues. Trimming removed 0 bases from V and 9 bases from J, with 9 bases in between.

The gene calls are TRBV19 and TRBJ1-5; D possibly corresponds to TRBD1 (5 bases). The V and J ends lost 4 bases and 0 bases respectively, with 13 bases between them. This CDR3 spans 16 amino acids. The germline CDR1 and CDR2 sequences are LNHDA and SQIVND (reference sequence). The CDR3 nucleotides are TGTGCCAGTAGTACCCGGAGGGGAAATAGCAATCAGCCCCAGCATTTT. It yields the protein CASSTRRGNSNQPQHF.

The chain links TRBV19 to TRBJ2-3, with 15 bases identical to TRBD2. The CDR3 sequence is 15 residues long. Germline V CDR1 and CDR2: LNHDA, SQIVND (reference sequence). J was trimmed by 6 bases and V by 7 bases; bases with no gene match: 5. CDR3 nucleotide sequence: TGTGCCAGTACCTGGACTAGCGGGGGGGCGGATACGCAGTATTTT. Translating gives CASTWTSGGADTQYF.

This clone is a singleton in its sample. The V and J genes are TRBV4-3 and TRBJ2-3; D remains ambiguous. Trimming removed 5 bases at V and 4 bases at J, with 19 bases between. The CDR3 runs 16 residues. CDR1 and CDR2 (germline): LGHNA, YSLEER. CDR3 bases: TGCGCCAGCAGCGTGCGTTTGGGATCCTCATCAGATACGCAGTATTTT. Residues: CASSVRLGSSSDTQYF.